This T cell receptor beta chain came from a study of T cell clonotyping in hematopoietic cell transplantation. Produced via immunoSEQ multiplex PCR; TCRdb's table is partial and in-frame only. The sample has over 25,000 clones, around 80% seen once; the top ten hold 20% to 25%. Comment on this clone: Antigen: not known.

CDR3 size: 15 residues. CDR1 is SGHRS, CDR2 YFSETQ, per germline. Trimming took off 7 bases at V and 6 bases at J, with 20 bases between the two ends. Time point denoted: recipient sample about 28 days before transplant, after cytoreduction. Whole-study results and caveats: Few recipient clonotypes overlapped donors; over 95% were de novo at given depth.

Specimen: peripheral blood mononuclear cells, collected before stem cell transplant. This TCR was sampled from a woman aged 60-75 years with acute myeloid leukemia. Some clones in this sample may be carry-over from other donors' samples. The chain couples TRBV5-1 to TRBJ2-1, with D perhaps matching TRBD1 (5 bases). This CDR3 is CASGLGRPSLNEQFF. CDR3 DNA sequence: TGCGCCAGCGGGTTGGGGCGCCCAAGCCTCAATGAGCAGTTCTTC.